Listed below are T cell receptor beta chains from one sample, sequenced in a study of T cells in Graves' hyperthyroidism and ophthalmopathy. TCRdb reprocessed the multiplex PCR reads via MiXCR and lists one record per CDR3 protein. The sample holds roughly 800,000 distinct CDR3 sequences, roughly 40% seen once. The sequenced material came from blood. These receptor sequences come from a man aged 18-30 years with Graves' hyperthyroidism. The conserved cysteine and the conserved F or W are not part of the CDR3 here. D genes are given only for firm matches.

d_gene,v_gene,j_gene,CDR3aa
.,TRBV7-8,TRBJ2-2,ASSQVRSDTGELF
.,TRBV15,TRBJ1-2,ATSRDRGAGYGYT
.,TRBV12-3/TRBV12-4,TRBJ2-6,ASSLGGGRRGANVLT
.,TRBV29-1,TRBJ2-2,SSGTRRNTGELF
TRBD1,TRBV9,TRBJ2-5,ASSYSTGGGQPQY
.,TRBV29-1,TRBJ2-2,SVEVAGRRTGELF
.,TRBV5-6,TRBJ1-4,ASSLEGRTNEKLF
.,TRBV6-5,TRBJ2-7,ASYNGVSEQY
TRBD2,TRBV12-3/TRBV12-4,TRBJ2-5,ASSISGGYKETQY
TRBD1,TRBV6-6,TRBJ1-1,ASSHQGATVEAF
TRBD1,TRBV2,TRBJ1-4,ASSSGTVSEKLF
.,TRBV10-2,TRBJ1-2,ASSDFGGADGYT
.,TRBV5-1,TRBJ1-4,ASSVDQGSEKLF
TRBD2,TRBV5-1,TRBJ2-7,ASSTGLAGEPYEQY
.,TRBV7-9,TRBJ1-1,ASSPPLLPEAF
TRBD2,TRBV5-6,TRBJ2-5,ASSKLAGAQETQY
.,TRBV7-8,TRBJ2-7,ASSQERLGGWNEQY
.,TRBV5-1,TRBJ1-1,ASSLGRGGVADTEAF
.,TRBV7-2,TRBJ1-6,ASSLVWGADNLPLH
.,TRBV4-2,TRBJ2-5,ASSQAREETQY
.,TRBV7-9,TRBJ1-3,ASSSQGNSGNTIY
.,TRBV11-3,TRBJ2-7,ASSPLDRNYEQY
.,TRBV10-3,TRBJ1-1,AISGEGGQYTEAF